What follows describes a single T cell receptor beta chain. The sample comes from a study of blood T cell repertoires in COVID-19. Across the study: The United States, Italy and Spain provided the acute and convalescent COVID-19 samples. PBMCs, B-cell-depleted T cells, or T cells were the source of the cDNA or gDNA that made up the material.

Germline lookup yields CDR1 LNHDA and CDR2 SQIVND (reference sequence). The CDR3 has 14 residues. The V gene lost 2 bases and the J gene lost 5 bases, with 11 bases spanning the gap. In the authors' workflow: The assay estimated nucleated cells by amplifying reference gene primers. Assay: immunoSEQ multiplex PCR; the TCRdb copy retains only in-frame clones and omits some. V, J and clone size reflect that table, while D and trimming were determined from the DNA. The table lists around 190,000 clones, 70% to 85% of them singletons, with less than 15% in the top ten. This chain connects TRBV19 to TRBJ2-3, with no clear D. The sequence derives from a human donor in a cohort sampled during active COVID-19. Sequencing was carried out using peripheral blood. The CDR3 sequence: CASSIRVSRDTQYF. The CDR3 nucleotides read TGTGCCAGTAGTATACGTGTCTCGCGAGATACGCAGTATTTT.